Listed below are T cell receptor beta chains from one sample, sequenced in a study of beta chain features in type 1 diabetes. Some clones are missing from TCRdb's copy, which holds only in-frame ones; the method was immunoSEQ multiplex PCR. The table includes about 620,000 clones, 15% to 18% detected once. Sequenced sample: naive CD4+ T cells from blood. Receptors were obtained from a man between 18 and 29 years old in good health. Both conserved end residues are part of each CDR3. A D gene is named only where the DNA matches it firmly. Part of the rows lack a size; the others show once, few, many or a class for expanded clones.

j_gene	v_gene	abundance	len	d_gene	CDR3aa	CDR3nt
TRBJ2-7	TRBV5-4	NA	11	NA	CASSLMGEQYF	TGTGCCAGCAGCTTGATGGGCGAGCAGTACTTC
TRBJ2-1	TRBV15	NA	14	NA	CATSRPGRNNEQFF	TGTGCCACCAGCAGACCTGGGAGGAACAATGAGCAGTTCTTC
TRBJ2-5	TRBV11-1	few	17	NA	CASSLEAAGRRQETQYF	TGTGCCAGCAGCTTAGAAGCGGCGGGGCGGCGGCAAGAGACCCAGTACTTC
TRBJ2-7	TRBV11-2	NA	17	TRBD2	CASSLPYRSGRAGLQYF	TGTGCCAGCAGCTTACCCTACCGTAGCGGGAGGGCCGGGCTTCAGTACTTC
TRBJ1-3	TRBV29-1	NA	16	NA	CSVENPQGLSGNTIYF	TGCAGCGTTGAAAACCCTCAGGGCCTCTCTGGAAACACCATATATTTT
TRBJ2-3	TRBV9	NA	15	TRBD1	CASSVTGGLGDTQYF	TGTGCCAGCAGCGTGACAGGGGGATTAGGAGATACGCAGTATTTT
TRBJ2-7	TRBV18	few	12	NA	CASSQQGGEQYF	TGTGCCAGCTCACAACAAGGTGGCGAGCAGTACTTC
TRBJ2-7	TRBV7-2	few	15	NA	CASSSRQGGAYEQYF	TGTGCCAGCAGCAGCCGACAGGGAGGAGCCTACGAGCAGTACTTC
TRBJ2-7	TRBV9	NA	12	NA	CASSALASEQYF	TGTGCCAGCAGCGCCCTAGCTTCCGAGCAGTACTTC
TRBJ2-7	TRBV2	few	16	NA	CASSEVEFGSSYEQYF	TGTGCCAGCAGTGAGGTTGAATTCGGAAGCTCCTACGAGCAGTACTTC
TRBJ1-1	TRBV30	few	14	NA	CAWSVSYVNTEAFF	TGTGCCTGGAGCGTGAGTTATGTGAACACTGAAGCTTTCTTT
TRBJ2-7	TRBV6-5	NA	13	TRBD1	CATRGTGGSEQYF	TGTGCCACCCGGGGGACAGGGGGTTCCGAGCAGTACTTC
TRBJ2-1	TRBV29-1	few	13	NA	CSVLVRRNNEQFF	TGCAGCGTTTTGGTTCGTAGGAACAATGAGCAGTTCTTC
TRBJ2-1	TRBV27	few	11	NA	CATRAVNEQFF	TGTGCCACCAGAGCGGTGAATGAGCAGTTCTTC